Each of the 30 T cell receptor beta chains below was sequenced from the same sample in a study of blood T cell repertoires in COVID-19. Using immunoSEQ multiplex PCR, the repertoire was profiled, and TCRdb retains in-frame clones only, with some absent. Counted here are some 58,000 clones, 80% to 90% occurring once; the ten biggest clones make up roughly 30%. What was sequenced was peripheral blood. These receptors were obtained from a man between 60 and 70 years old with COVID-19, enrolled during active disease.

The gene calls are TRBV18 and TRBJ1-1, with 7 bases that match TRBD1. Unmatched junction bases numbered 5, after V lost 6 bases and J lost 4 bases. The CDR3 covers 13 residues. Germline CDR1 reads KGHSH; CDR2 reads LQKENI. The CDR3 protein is CASSMTGPTEAFF. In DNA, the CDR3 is TGTGCCAGCTCGATGACAGGGCCCACTGAAGCTTTCTTT.

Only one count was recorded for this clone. This CDR3 reads CAISESYNGGYNEQFF. CDR3 nucleotide sequence: TGTGCCATCAGTGAGTCCTACAATGGCGGGTACAATGAGCAGTTCTTC. This rearrangement joins TRBV10-3 to TRBJ2-1; a possible D gene is TRBD2 (5 bases). CDR1 ENHRY and CDR2 SYGVKD come from the germline V gene. The CDR3 is 16 residues long. The V gene lost 0 bases and the J gene lost 4 bases, with 13 bases spanning the gap.

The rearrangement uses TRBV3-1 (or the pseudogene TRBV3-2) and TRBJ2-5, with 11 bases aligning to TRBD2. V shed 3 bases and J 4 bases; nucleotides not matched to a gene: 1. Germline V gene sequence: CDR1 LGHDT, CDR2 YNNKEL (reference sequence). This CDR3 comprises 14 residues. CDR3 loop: CASSHTSGGETQYF. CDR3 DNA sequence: TGTGCCAGCAGCCACACTAGCGGGGGAGAGACCCAGTACTTC.

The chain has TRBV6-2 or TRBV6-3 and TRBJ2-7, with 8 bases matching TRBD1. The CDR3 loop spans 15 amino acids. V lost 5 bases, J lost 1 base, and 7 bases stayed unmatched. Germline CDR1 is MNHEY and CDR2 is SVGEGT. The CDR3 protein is CASSVTGGTSYEQYF. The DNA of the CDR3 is TGTGCCAGCAGTGTAACAGGGGGAACTTCCTACGAGCAGTACTTC.

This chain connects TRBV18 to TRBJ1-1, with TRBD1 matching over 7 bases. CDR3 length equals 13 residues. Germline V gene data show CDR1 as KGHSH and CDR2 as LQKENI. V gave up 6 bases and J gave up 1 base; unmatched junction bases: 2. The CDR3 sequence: CASSRQGNTEAFF. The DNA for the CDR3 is TGTGCCAGCTCGCGACAGGGGAACACTGAAGCTTTCTTT. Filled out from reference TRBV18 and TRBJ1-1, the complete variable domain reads NAGVMQNPRHLVRRRGQEARLRCSPMKGHSHVYWYRQLPEEGLKFMVYLQKENIIDESGMPKERFSAEFPKEGPSILRIQQVVRGDSAAYFCASSRQGNTEAFFGQGTRLTVV.

The CDR3 loop is CASSRGLAGGAYEQYF. For the CDR3, the DNA is TGTGCCAGCAGCCGGGGACTAGCGGGAGGGGCCTACGAGCAGTACTTC. V and J are TRBV7-8 and TRBJ2-7; the match to TRBD2 covers 16 bases. Germline values: CDR1 SGHVS, CDR2 FQNEAQ. This CDR3 contains 16 residues. Trimming at V came to 5 bases and at J to 2 bases, leaving 3 bases not matched to a gene.

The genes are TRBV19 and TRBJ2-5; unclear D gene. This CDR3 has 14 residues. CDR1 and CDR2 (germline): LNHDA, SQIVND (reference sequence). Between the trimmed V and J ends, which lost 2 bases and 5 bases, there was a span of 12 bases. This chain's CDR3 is CASSIFHLSETQYF. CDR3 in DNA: TGTGCCAGTAGTATATTTCACCTATCGGAGACCCAGTACTTC.

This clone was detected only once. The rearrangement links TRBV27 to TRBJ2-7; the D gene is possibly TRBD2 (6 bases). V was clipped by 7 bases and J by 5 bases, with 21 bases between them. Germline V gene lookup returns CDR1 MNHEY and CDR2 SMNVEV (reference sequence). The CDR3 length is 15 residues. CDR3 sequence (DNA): TGTGCCAGCAAACCTGCGGGGAGCCCAATTCACGAGCAGTACTTC. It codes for CASKPAGSPIHEQYF.

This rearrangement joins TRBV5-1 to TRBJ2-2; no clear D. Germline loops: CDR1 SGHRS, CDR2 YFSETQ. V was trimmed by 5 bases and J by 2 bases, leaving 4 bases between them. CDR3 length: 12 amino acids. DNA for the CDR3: TGCGCCAGCAGTTATAACACCGGGGAGCTGTTTTTT. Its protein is CASSYNTGELFF. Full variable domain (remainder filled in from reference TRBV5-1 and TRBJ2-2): KAGVTQTPRYLIKTRGQQVTLSCSPISGHRSVSWYQQTPGQGLQFLFEYFSETQRNKGNFPGRFSGRQFSNSRSEMNVSTLELGDSALYLCASSYNTGELFFGEGSRLTVL.

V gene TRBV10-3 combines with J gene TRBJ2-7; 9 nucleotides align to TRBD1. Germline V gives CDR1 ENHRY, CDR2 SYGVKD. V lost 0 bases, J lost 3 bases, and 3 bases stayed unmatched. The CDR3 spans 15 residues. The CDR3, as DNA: TGTGCCATCAGTGAGTCGACAGGGGGAAACTACGAGCAGTACTTC. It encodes CAISESTGGNYEQYF.

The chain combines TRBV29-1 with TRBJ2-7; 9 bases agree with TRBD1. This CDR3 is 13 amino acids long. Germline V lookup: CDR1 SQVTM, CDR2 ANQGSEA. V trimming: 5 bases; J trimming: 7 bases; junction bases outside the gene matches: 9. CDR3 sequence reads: CSVQLDRGREQYF. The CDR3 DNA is TGCAGCGTTCAACTGGACAGGGGTAGAGAGCAGTACTTC.

The CDR3 region is CASSSGSANEKLFF. As DNA, the CDR3 is TGTGCCAGCAGTTCGGGATCCGCTAATGAAAAACTGTTTTTT. V and J are TRBV6-5 and TRBJ1-4, with D hard to call. This CDR3 comprises 14 residues. CDR1 and CDR2 (germline): MNHEY, SVGAGI. V lost 4 bases and J 3 bases, leaving 9 bases between the germline ends.

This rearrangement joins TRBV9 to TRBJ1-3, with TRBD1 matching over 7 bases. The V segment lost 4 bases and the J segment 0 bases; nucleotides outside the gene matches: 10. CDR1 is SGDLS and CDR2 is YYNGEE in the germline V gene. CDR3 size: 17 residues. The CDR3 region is CASSTRQGGSSGNTIYF. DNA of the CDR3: TGTGCCAGCAGCACCCGACAGGGTGGGAGCTCTGGAAACACCATATATTTT.

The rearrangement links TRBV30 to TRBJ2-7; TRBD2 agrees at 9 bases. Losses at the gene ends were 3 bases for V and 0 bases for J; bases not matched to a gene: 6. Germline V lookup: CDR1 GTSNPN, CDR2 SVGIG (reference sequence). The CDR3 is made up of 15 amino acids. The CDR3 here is CAWSGTSHSSYEQYF. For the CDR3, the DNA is TGTGCCTGGAGCGGGACTAGCCACAGCTCCTACGAGCAGTACTTC.

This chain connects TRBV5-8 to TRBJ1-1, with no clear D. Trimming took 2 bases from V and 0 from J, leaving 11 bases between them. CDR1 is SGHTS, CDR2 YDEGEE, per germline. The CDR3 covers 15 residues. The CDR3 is CASSFHIRMNTEAFF. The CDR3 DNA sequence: TGTGCCAGCAGCTTCCACATACGTATGAACACTGAAGCTTTCTTT.

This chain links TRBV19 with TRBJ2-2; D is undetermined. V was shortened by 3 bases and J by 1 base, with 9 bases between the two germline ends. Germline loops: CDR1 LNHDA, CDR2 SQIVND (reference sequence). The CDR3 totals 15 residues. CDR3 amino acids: CASSIQTGNTGELFF. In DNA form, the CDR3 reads TGTGCCAGTAGTATCCAGACGGGGAACACCGGGGAGCTGTTTTTT.

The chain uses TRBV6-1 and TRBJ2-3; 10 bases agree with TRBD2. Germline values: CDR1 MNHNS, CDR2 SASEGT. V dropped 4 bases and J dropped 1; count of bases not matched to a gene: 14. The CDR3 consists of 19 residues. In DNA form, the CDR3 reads TGTGCCAGCAGTGTGCTGTCTAGCGGGAGTAGGGCGGGCACAGATACGCAGTATTTT. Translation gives CASSVLSSGSRAGTDTQYF.

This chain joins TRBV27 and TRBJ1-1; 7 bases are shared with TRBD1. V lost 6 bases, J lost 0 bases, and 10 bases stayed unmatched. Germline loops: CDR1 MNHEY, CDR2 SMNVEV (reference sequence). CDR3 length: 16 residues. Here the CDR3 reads CASSPPRTGMNTEAFF. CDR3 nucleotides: TGTGCCAGCAGCCCTCCCCGGACAGGTATGAACACTGAAGCTTTCTTT.

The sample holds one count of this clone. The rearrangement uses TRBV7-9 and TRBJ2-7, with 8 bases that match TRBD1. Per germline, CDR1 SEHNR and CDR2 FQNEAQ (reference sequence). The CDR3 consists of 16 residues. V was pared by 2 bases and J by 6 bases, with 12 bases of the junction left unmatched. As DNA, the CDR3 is TGTGCCAGCAGCTTAAGTGGTGGTGGACAGGGTCGCGAGCAGTACTTC. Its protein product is CASSLSGGGQGREQYF. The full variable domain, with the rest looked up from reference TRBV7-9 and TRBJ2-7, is DTGVSQNPRHKITKRGQNVTFRCDPISEHNRLYWYRQTLGQGPEFLTYFQNEAQLEKSRLLSDRFSAERPKGSFSTLEIQRTEQGDSAMYLCASSLSGGGQGREQYFGPGTRLTVT.

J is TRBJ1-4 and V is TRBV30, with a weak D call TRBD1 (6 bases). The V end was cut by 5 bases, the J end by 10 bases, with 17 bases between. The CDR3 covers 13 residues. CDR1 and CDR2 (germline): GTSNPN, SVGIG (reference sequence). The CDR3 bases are TGTGCCTGGGGAAGGGGGGGAGGAGGAAAACTGTTTTTT. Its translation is CAWGRGGGGKLFF.

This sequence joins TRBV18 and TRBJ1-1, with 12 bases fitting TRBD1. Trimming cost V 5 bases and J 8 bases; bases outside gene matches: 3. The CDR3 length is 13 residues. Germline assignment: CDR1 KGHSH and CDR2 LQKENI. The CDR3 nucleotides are TGTGCCAGCTCAGCGGGGACAGGGGGCGAAGCTTTCTTT. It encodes CASSAGTGGEAFF.

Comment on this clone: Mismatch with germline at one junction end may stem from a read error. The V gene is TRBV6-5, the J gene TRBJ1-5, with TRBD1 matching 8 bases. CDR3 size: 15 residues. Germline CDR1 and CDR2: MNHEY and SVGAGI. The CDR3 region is CASYPGTGFFQSQHF. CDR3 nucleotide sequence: TGTGCCAGCTACCCGGGGACAGGCTTCTTTCAGTCCCAGCATTTT.

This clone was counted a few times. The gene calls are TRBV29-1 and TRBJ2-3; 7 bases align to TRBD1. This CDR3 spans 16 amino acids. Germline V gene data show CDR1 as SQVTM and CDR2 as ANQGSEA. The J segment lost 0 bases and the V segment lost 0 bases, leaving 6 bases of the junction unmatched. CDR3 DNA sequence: TGCAGCGTTGAAGATCCGGACAGGACCAGCACAGATACGCAGTATTTT. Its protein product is CSVEDPDRTSTDTQYF.

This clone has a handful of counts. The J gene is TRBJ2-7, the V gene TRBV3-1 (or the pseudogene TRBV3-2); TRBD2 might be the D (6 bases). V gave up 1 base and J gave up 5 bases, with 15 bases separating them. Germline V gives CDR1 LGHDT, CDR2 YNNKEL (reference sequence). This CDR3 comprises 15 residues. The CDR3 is CASSQGTGDVDEQYF. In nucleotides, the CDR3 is TGTGCCAGCAGCCAAGGGACGGGGGACGTTGACGAGCAGTACTTC.

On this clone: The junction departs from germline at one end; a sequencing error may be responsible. The CDR3 region is CASGRTAGF. The CDR3, as DNA: TGTGCCAGCGGAAGGACAGCGGGGTTC. V is TRBV11-2 and J is TRBJ2-7; weak D call: TRBD2 (7 bases). The CDR3 is made up of 9 amino acids. Germline V gene sequence: CDR1 SGHAT, CDR2 FQNNGV.

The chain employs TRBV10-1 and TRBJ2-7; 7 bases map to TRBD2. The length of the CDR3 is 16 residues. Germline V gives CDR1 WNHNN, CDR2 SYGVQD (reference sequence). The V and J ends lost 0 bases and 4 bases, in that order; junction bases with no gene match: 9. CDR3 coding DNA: TGCGCCAGCAGTGAGTCGATGGCGGCTAGCGGATACGAGCAGTACTTC. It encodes CASSESMAASGYEQYF.

The chain's CDR3 is CASSRGRSDRTF. In nucleotides, the CDR3 is TGTGCCAGTAGTAGGGGGCGGTCCGATCGCACCTTC. The chain employs TRBV19 and TRBJ1-2; TRBD1 might be the D (6 bases). Trimming shortened V by 4 bases and J by 13 bases, and 16 bases separated the two germline ends. Germline V gene data show CDR1 as LNHDA and CDR2 as SQIVND (reference sequence). The CDR3 length is 12 residues.

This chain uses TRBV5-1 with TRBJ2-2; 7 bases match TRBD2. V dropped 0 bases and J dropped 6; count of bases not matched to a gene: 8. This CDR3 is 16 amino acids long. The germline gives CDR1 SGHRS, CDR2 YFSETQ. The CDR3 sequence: CASSLVASGYPGELFF. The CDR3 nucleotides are TGCGCCAGCAGCTTGGTTGCTAGCGGATATCCCGGGGAGCTGTTTTTT.

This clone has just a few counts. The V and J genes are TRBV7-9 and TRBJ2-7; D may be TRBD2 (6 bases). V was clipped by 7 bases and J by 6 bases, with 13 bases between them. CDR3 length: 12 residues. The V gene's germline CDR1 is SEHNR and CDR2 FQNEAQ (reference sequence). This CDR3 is CASTSRETEQYF. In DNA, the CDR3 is TGTGCCAGCACCTCCCGGGAGACCGAGCAGTACTTC.

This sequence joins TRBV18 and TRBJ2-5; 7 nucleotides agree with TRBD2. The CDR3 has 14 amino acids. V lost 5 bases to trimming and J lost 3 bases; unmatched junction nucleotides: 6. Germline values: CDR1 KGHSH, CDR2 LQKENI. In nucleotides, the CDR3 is TGTGCCAGCTCAGCCCGGGACTACAAAGAGACCCAGTACTTC. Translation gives CASSARDYKETQYF.